This T cell receptor beta chain was recorded in a study of cytomegalovirus exposure and HLA in healthy donors. For the study at large: The 120 validation repertoires were reported in a later analysis to have been generated on the same platform as the approximately 700 first-cohort repertoires.

V lost 6 bases and J lost 4; bases outside the gene matches: 8. CDR1 is MNHNY and CDR2 is SVGAGI in the germline V gene (reference sequence). This CDR3 has 15 amino acids. Study-level results: Cytomegalovirus association was listed for about 180 TCR beta chains. In vitro experiments confirmed that three CMV-associated chains were specific for CMV antigens. Cytomegalovirus status was reportedly diagnosed by the classifier with high sensitivity and specificity.

As for this clone: Its matching antigen is unknown.

Profiling relied on immunoSEQ multiplex PCR, and the TCRdb table lists in-frame clones only, not all of them. This repertoire shows some 140,000 clones, just over 85% found once; its top ten account for less than 2.5%. This rearrangement joins TRBV6-6 to TRBJ2-2; 7 bases fit TRBD2. This receptor was taken from a human donor in good health. What was sequenced was PBMCs. CDR3 bases: TGTGCCAGCAGGGTATCTAGCGGAAGCACCGGGGAGCTGTTTTTT. Translating it yields CASRVSSGSTGELFF.